This T cell receptor beta chain was identified during a study of T-cell memory formation after mild COVID-19. MiXCR was run by TCRdb on the 5' RACE reads, yielding one entry per CDR3 protein. The data hold approximately 580,000 distinct CDR3 sequences, with just over 20% observed a single time. With 0 bases clipped from V and 3 bases from J, the junction kept 4 bases outside the gene matches. There are 14 residues in the CDR3. Germline CDR1 DFQATT, CDR2 SNEGSKA (reference sequence). The chain joins TRBV20-1 to TRBJ2-7, with 8 bases aligning to TRBD1. Sequenced sample: PBMCs or a T cell subset sorted from them (not recorded which). This TCR was sampled from an adult woman who had mild COVID-19 (a few samples of this study predate the infection). Cell type and time point are not known. This CDR3 is CSARDPGQVYEQYF. In nucleotides, the CDR3 is TGCAGTGCTAGAGACCCGGGACAGGTCTACGAGCAGTACTTC.